This T cell receptor beta chain was obtained from a study of T cell changes during pregnancy in multiple sclerosis (dated by TCRdb to the late 2010s). In the study overall: The study looked at changes in the T cell repertoire across pregnancy in women with multiple sclerosis.

The germline ends are 21 bases apart after V is trimmed by 4 bases and J by 2 bases. Based on the germline V gene, the CDR1 and CDR2 sequences are MDHEN and SYDVKM. From cysteine to phenylalanine, the CDR3 is 17 amino acids long. CDR3 DNA only is kept here, 51 bases in frame from base 1. The protocol used for the library was the immunoSEQ multiplex PCR assay. The immuneACCESS repertoire file appears here via TCRdb, limited to in-frame rearrangements. These files lack a portion of the clones; in checked studies, under half of the deficit traces to unresolved V genes, and the cause of the others is not known. The sample table records 60,000 to 75,000 clones; approximately 92% of these occur just once. The top ten hold 1.5% to 2.5% of the sample. As for this clone: Its antigen is unknown. The record has no base qualities; no much larger clone is one base away.

The sequence was collected from a female donor with multiple sclerosis, enrolled in a pregnancy study. The chain was built from TRBV28 and TRBJ2-7; the D gene is possibly TRBD2, with 6 bases matching. The material sequenced was peripheral blood, taken in the second trimester of pregnancy. Read as DNA, the sequence is TGTGCCAGCAGTTCCCCCACCCCTCTAGGAGGGGCCTACGAGCAGTACTTC. Protein translation: CASSSPTPLGGAYEQYF.